These T cell receptor beta chains were read from a single sample in a study of shared clonotypes between healthy human individuals. Method: immunoSEQ multiplex PCR; TCRdb's copy keeps in-frame clones and lacks some. The sample comprises fewer than 650,000 clones, 70% to 80% of which are singletons, and 10% to 15% rests with the top ten. Sequences were obtained from PBMCs. The receptors here all came from a woman in her forties in good health. Some clones in this sample may be carry-over from other donors' samples. Both conserved end residues are part of each CDR3. A D gene is named only where the DNA matches it firmly. Size tells how often a clone was seen (once, few, many) or the class of an expanded clone, and some rows leave it out.

TRBV28	TRBJ2-7	.	.	CASTALREYGLHEQYF	TGTGCCAGCACCGCCCTAAGGGAGTATGGCCTCCACGAGCAGTACTTC
TRBV5-1	TRBJ1-5	.	.	CASSLRGNQPQHF	TGCGCCAGCAGCTTGCGTGGGAATCAGCCCCAGCATTTT
TRBV4-1	TRBJ1-1	few	.	CASSQGRMLSHRPEAFF	TGCGCCAGCAGCCAAGGCAGGATGTTGTCCCACCGACCTGAAGCTTTCTTT
TRBV7-9	TRBJ2-6	.	.	CASSSRPGSGANVLTF	TGTGCCAGCAGCTCCCGACCCGGCTCTGGGGCCAACGTCCTGACTTTC
TRBV7-9	TRBJ1-4	.	.	CASSAGSLATNEKLFF	TGTGCCAGCAGCGCGGGGAGCCTTGCAACTAATGAAAAACTGTTTTTT
TRBV6-5	TRBJ1-3	.	.	CASRVGRNSGNTIYF	TGTGCCAGCAGGGTAGGGCGGAACTCTGGAAACACCATATATTTT
TRBV2	TRBJ2-2	.	.	CASSGVAPTGELFF	TGTGCCAGCAGTGGTGTGGCCCCCACCGGGGAGCTGTTTTTT
TRBV30	TRBJ2-7	.	.	CAWSVGLAANYEQYF	TGTGCCTGGAGTGTAGGGTTAGCGGCAAATTACGAGCAGTACTTC
TRBV4-2	TRBJ2-3	.	TRBD2	CASSQDRRTSGRSDTQYF	TGTGCCAGCAGCCAAGATAGGAGGACTAGCGGGAGGTCGGATACGCAGTATTTT
TRBV5-1	TRBJ2-2	.	TRBD2	CASSLARGLAAPRGELFF	TGCGCCAGCAGCTTGGCAAGGGGACTAGCGGCCCCCCGAGGGGAGCTGTTTTTT
TRBV6-6	TRBJ1-5	.	.	CASSYADSNQPQHF	TGTGCCAGCAGTTATGCGGATAGCAATCAGCCCCAGCATTTT
TRBV5-1	TRBJ2-3	.	TRBD2	CASSHPRLAGGTDTQYF	TGCGCCAGCAGCCACCCCCGGCTAGCGGGAGGAACAGATACGCAGTATTTT
TRBV10-3	TRBJ1-2	.	TRBD1	CAISERTGTYGYTF	TGTGCCATCAGTGAGCGGACAGGGACTTATGGCTACACCTTC
TRBV28	TRBJ2-3	.	.	CASSLASAAENTDTQYF	TGTGCCAGCAGTTTGGCTTCGGCAGCAGAAAACACAGATACGCAGTATTTT
TRBV27	TRBJ2-7	few	TRBD1	CASSRTGGEWYEQYF	TGTGCCAGCAGTCGGACAGGGGGCGAATGGTACGAGCAGTACTTC
TRBV10-3	TRBJ2-7	.	.	CAISEAGGAYEQYF	TGTGCCATCAGTGAGGCAGGGGGGGCCTACGAGCAGTACTTC
TRBV10-3	TRBJ2-5	.	TRBD1	CAISDPDRVDETQYF	TGTGCCATCAGTGACCCGGACAGGGTTGACGAGACCCAGTACTTC
TRBV5-6	TRBJ1-2	.	.	CASSPGRAWGYTF	TGTGCCAGCAGCCCGGGCAGGGCATGGGGCTACACCTTC
TRBV18	TRBJ2-5	few	.	CASSLQGSKETQYF	TGTGCCAGCTCACTCCAAGGATCCAAAGAGACCCAGTACTTC
TRBV21-1	TRBJ2-1	.	.	CASLEGHYNEQFF	TGTGCCAGTCTCGAGGGACACTACAATGAGCAGTTCTTC
TRBV28	TRBJ2-2	once	.	CASSLLAGELFF	TGTGCCAGCAGCCTCCTGGCGGGGGAGCTGTTTTTT
TRBV19	TRBJ2-7	.	.	CASQQGKVIGEQYF	TGTGCCAGCCAACAGGGTAAAGTTATCGGGGAGCAGTACTTC
TRBV5-1	TRBJ2-2	.	.	CASSALGGTPGELFF	TGCGCCAGCAGCGCGCTGGGGGGCACACCCGGGGAGCTGTTTTTT
TRBV30	TRBJ2-3	.	.	CAWSRRIGTDTQYF	TGTGCCTGGAGTAGGCGGATTGGGACAGATACGCAGTATTTT
TRBV7-2	TRBJ2-4	.	TRBD1	CASSLISGGHIQYF	TGTGCCAGCAGCTTAATCTCAGGGGGCCACATTCAGTACTTC
TRBV30	TRBJ2-7	.	.	CAWSARVGGQYF	TGTGCCTGGAGCGCAAGAGTCGGGGGGCAGTACTTC
TRBV19	TRBJ2-7	.	.	CASSSPWSYEQYF	TGTGCCAGTAGTTCACCTTGGTCCTACGAGCAGTACTTC
TRBV18	TRBJ1-2	.	.	CASSPSRNGYTF	TGTGCCAGCTCACCATCCAGGAATGGCTACACCTTC
TRBV19	TRBJ2-5	few	.	CASSHNGETQYF	TGTGCCAGTAGCCACAACGGAGAGACCCAGTACTTC
TRBV10-3	TRBJ2-7	few	.	CAISRGSGEQYF	TGTGCCATCTCTCGGGGGAGCGGTGAGCAGTACTTC
TRBV20-1	TRBJ2-1	.	.	CSGSKQFF	TGCAGTGGGAGCAAACAGTTCTTC
TRBV19	TRBJ2-1	.	.	CASSIWERNNEQFF	TGTGCCAGTAGTATCTGGGAGAGGAACAATGAGCAGTTCTTC
TRBV6-4	TRBJ1-6	.	TRBD1	CASSDGTELHF	TGTGCCAGCAGTGACGGGACAGAGCTCCACTTT
TRBV5-1	TRBJ1-3	.	.	CASSLWARGSPGSGNTIYF	TGCGCCAGCAGCTTGTGGGCCCGAGGATCCCCCGGCTCTGGAAACACCATATATTTT
TRBV5-1	TRBJ2-1	.	TRBD1	CASSSGTGGNEQFF	TGCGCCAGCAGTTCCGGGACAGGGGGCAATGAGCAGTTCTTC
TRBV28	TRBJ1-5	.	.	CASRERGVGNQPQHF	TGTGCCAGCAGGGAAAGGGGGGTTGGCAATCAGCCCCAGCATTTT
TRBV2	TRBJ1-2	.	.	CASSELGQNYGYTF	TGTGCCAGCAGTGAATTGGGCCAGAACTATGGCTACACCTTC
TRBV5-1	TRBJ2-7	.	TRBD1	CASSLHTGGGEQYF	TGCGCCAGCAGCCTCCACACAGGGGGCGGCGAGCAGTACTTC
TRBV5-1	TRBJ2-5	many	.	CASSSLGFPSETQYF	TGCGCCAGCAGCTCCCTGGGGTTTCCCTCAGAGACCCAGTACTTC
TRBV27	TRBJ2-5	once	TRBD1	CASSEGQGIGEPQYF	TGTGCCAGCAGTGAGGGACAGGGTATCGGTGAGCCCCAGTACTTC
TRBV11-3	TRBJ2-7	.	.	CASSLTGFHEQYF	TGTGCCAGCAGCCTCACAGGGTTCCACGAGCAGTACTTC